What follows are 20 T cell receptor beta chains derived from one specimen sequenced in a study of T-cell reconstitution after alpha-beta-depleted transplantation in children. TCRbeta library construction was performed incorporating unique molecular identifiers. TCRdb re-analysed the PCR reads in MiXCR, keeping a single row per CDR3 protein. The sample consists of 170,000 or so distinct CDR3 sequences, 6.5% to 7.5% of them appearing once. The sample here was PBMCs from the stem cell graft donor, taken from the stem cell graft. These TCRs come from a human donor who donated a stem cell graft to a child with Wiskott-Aldrich syndrome.

Only a few counts were recorded for this clonotype. The gene calls are TRBV11-2 and TRBJ1-3; D uncertain. In germline, CDR1 is SGHAT, CDR2 FQNNGV. V lost 5 bases to trimming and J lost 0 bases, with 20 bases between them. The CDR3 is 18 amino acids. In nucleotides, the CDR3 is TGTGCCAGCAGCAGAAGCACCTCGACACCTGTCTCTGGAAACACCATATATTTT. Translated: CASSRSTSTPVSGNTIYF. The variable domain in full, completed from reference TRBV11-2 and TRBJ1-3, reads EAGVAQSPRYKIIEKRQSVAFWCNPISGHATLYWYQQILGQGPKLLIQFQNNGVVDDSQLPKDRFSAERLKGVDSTLKIQPAKLEDSAVYLCASSRSTSTPVSGNTIYFGEGSWLTVV.

The sample holds many counts of this clonotype. The chain couples TRBV25-1 to TRBJ2-3; either TRBD1 or TRBD2 may fit D (5 bases each). Germline lookup yields CDR1 MGHDK and CDR2 SYGVNS. V was clipped by 5 bases and J by 3 bases, with 21 bases between them. The CDR3 totals 17 residues. The CDR3, as DNA: TGTGCCAGCAGTAAACTCCCCGGGACCACTGGGACAGATACGCAGTATTTT. Translated: CASSKLPGTTGTDTQYF.

This clonotype showed up many times. V gene TRBV5-1 combines with J gene TRBJ2-2; the match to TRBD1 covers 7 bases. Germline V gene sequence: CDR1 SGHRS, CDR2 YFSETQ. Trimming cost V 1 base and J 6 bases; bases outside gene matches: 9. The CDR3 is 16 residues long. CDR3 nucleotide sequence: TGCGCCAGCAGCTTGATCCAGGGGGAGATTGCCGGGGAGCTGTTTTTT. It codes for CASSLIQGEIAGELFF.

This clonotype was seen ten or more times. The chain recombines TRBV7-2 with TRBJ2-5; unclear D gene. Trimming removed 0 bases at V and 5 bases at J, with 7 bases between. The germline V gene has CDR1 SGHTA and CDR2 FQGNSA. CDR3 size: 13 residues. In DNA form, the CDR3 reads TGTGCCAGCAGCTTAGCGTTGAAGGAGACCCAGTACTTC. It specifies CASSLALKETQYF.

This clonotype was counted at least ten times. The rearrangement links TRBV15 to TRBJ2-5, with TRBD1 as a possible D gene (6 bases). V lost 0 bases and J 4 bases, leaving 9 bases between the germline ends. The CDR3 covers 14 residues. Germline V gene lookup returns CDR1 LNHNV and CDR2 YYDKDF (reference sequence). CDR3 bases: TGTGCCACCAGCAGAGAAGGGGGAAGAGAGACCCAGTACTTC. Translated, it gives CATSREGGRETQYF.

The rearrangement links TRBV5-4 to TRBJ2-7, with D unclear. V shed 0 bases and J shed 1 base, with 11 bases lying between them. This CDR3 has 15 amino acids. Germline V gene sequence: CDR1 SGHNT, CDR2 YYREEE (reference sequence). CDR3 sequence reads: CASSLVAGDSYEQYF. The DNA of the CDR3 is TGTGCCAGCAGCTTGGTGGCAGGTGATTCCTACGAGCAGTACTTC.

V and J are TRBV6-5 and TRBJ1-4; D ambiguous. The CDR3 extends over 15 amino acids. The V gene's germline CDR1 is MNHEY and CDR2 SVGAGI. V was trimmed by 4 bases and J by 4 bases, leaving 13 bases between them. The CDR3 coding sequence is TGTGCCAGCAGTTGGTCGGGTTCCTTTAATGAAAAACTGTTTTTT. This encodes CASSWSGSFNEKLFF.

This clonotype was seen repeatedly, ten times or more. This chain joins TRBV24-1 and TRBJ2-1; maybe TRBD2 (5 bases). Trimming left V 0 bases short and J 0 bases short, with 8 bases between. This CDR3 has 16 amino acids. Per the germline V gene, CDR1 is KGHDR and CDR2 is SFDVKD. The CDR3 region is CATSDLKGSSYNEQFF. CDR3 bases: TGTGCCACCAGTGATTTGAAAGGGAGCTCCTACAATGAGCAGTTCTTC.

This clonotype was picked up many times. J is TRBJ2-3 and V is TRBV5-6; perhaps TRBD2 as D (6 bases). Trimming took off 3 bases at V and 3 bases at J, with 14 bases between the two ends. This CDR3 has 15 residues. The germline gives CDR1 SGHDT, CDR2 YYEEEE. In nucleotides, the CDR3 is TGTGCCAGCAGCTCACTAGCTCTTGGGACAGATACGCAGTATTTT. It yields the protein CASSSLALGTDTQYF.

There are many counts of this clonotype. The chain couples TRBV29-1 to TRBJ2-1; possibly TRBD2 for D (6 bases). Germline CDR1 SQVTM, CDR2 ANQGSEA. The V end was cut by 4 bases, the J end by 5 bases, with 18 bases between. The CDR3 contains 15 residues. The CDR3 nucleotides read TGCAGCGTTGGGGCAAGCGCGGGGTGGGACAATGAGCAGTTCTTC. Its translation: CSVGASAGWDNEQFF.

This clonotype was seen many times. The rearrangement uses TRBV12-3 or TRBV12-4 and TRBJ1-2; D is perhaps TRBD1 (5 bases). CDR3 length equals 15 residues. V lost 1 base, J lost 4 bases, and 13 bases lay in between. This CDR3 is CASSLGYRGGYGYTF. The CDR3 nucleotides are TGTGCCAGCAGTTTAGGATATCGGGGGGGCTATGGCTACACCTTC.

This clonotype was picked up a small number of times. The rearrangement joins TRBV18 to TRBJ2-3; 7 bases match TRBD1. Germline CDR1 reads KGHSH; CDR2 reads LQKENI. The V segment lost 3 bases and the J segment 2 bases; nucleotides outside the gene matches: 2. The CDR3 sequence is 14 residues long. CDR3 nucleotides: TGTGCCAGCTCACCGACAGGGACCACAGATACGCAGTATTTT. It is translated as CASSPTGTTDTQYF.

The chain couples TRBV5-1 to TRBJ2-7; tentatively, D is TRBD1 (5 bases). The CDR3 runs to 15 residues. Germline V gene sequence: CDR1 SGHRS, CDR2 YFSETQ. V lost 4 bases to trimming and J lost 0 bases, with 14 bases between them. In nucleotides, the CDR3 is TGCGCCAGCAGCGTTTCGACAGTCCTCTCCTACGAGCAGTACTTC. It is translated as CASSVSTVLSYEQYF.

This clonotype was seen ten or more times. This chain connects TRBV27 to TRBJ2-7; 9 bases line up with TRBD1. From germline, CDR1 is MNHEY and CDR2 SMNVEV (reference sequence). V lost 5 bases and J lost 6; bases outside the gene matches: 5. This CDR3 contains 13 residues. Here the CDR3 reads CASSTGTGIEQYF. As DNA, the CDR3 is TGTGCCAGCAGTACCGGGACAGGGATCGAGCAGTACTTC.

This clonotype has ten or more counts. The chain joins TRBV7-2 to TRBJ2-3, with a weak D call TRBD2 (5 bases). The CDR3 contains 15 residues. Deletions cut 3 bases from V and 4 bases from J, with 14 bases between. CDR1 and CDR2 (germline): SGHTA, FQGNSA. The CDR3 coding sequence is TGTGCCAGCAGCTTGTCTAGCCGGTTGGCAGATACGCAGTATTTT. Amino acids: CASSLSSRLADTQYF.

This clonotype was counted many times. This chain uses TRBV24-1 with TRBJ2-3; 9 bases are shared with TRBD2. This CDR3 spans 14 amino acids. Germline CDR1 and CDR2: KGHDR and SFDVKD. V lost 9 bases to trimming and J lost 7 bases; unmatched junction nucleotides: 10. The CDR3 loop is CATVESGRRNTQYF. In DNA, the CDR3 is TGTGCCACCGTGGAGAGCGGGAGGAGGAATACGCAGTATTTT.

There are many counts of this clonotype. The chain carries TRBV7-2 and TRBJ2-1; 9 nucleotides align to TRBD2. Looked up from germline, CDR1 is SGHTA and CDR2 is FQGNSA. The V and J ends lost 5 bases and 7 bases, in that order; junction bases with no gene match: 9. The length of the CDR3 is 15 residues. CDR3 loop: CASSPPGLATNEQFF. In DNA, the CDR3 is TGTGCCAGCAGCCCTCCGGGACTAGCAACGAATGAGCAGTTCTTC.

This clonotype occurred many times. The chain couples TRBV7-9 to TRBJ2-7; D remains unclear. Germline lookup yields CDR1 SEHNR and CDR2 FQNEAQ (reference sequence). CDR3 length: 11 amino acids. The V and J ends lost 5 bases and 6 bases respectively, with 8 bases between them. The CDR3 coding sequence is TGTGCCAGCAGCGACACGTCCGAGCAGTACTTC. It specifies CASSDTSEQYF.

This clonotype came up many times. V and J are TRBV4-2 and TRBJ2-1; D gene uncertain. The V gene lost 1 base and the J gene lost 9 bases, with 10 bases spanning the gap. This CDR3 is built from 13 residues. CDR1 is LGHNA, CDR2 YNFKEQ, per germline. CDR3 DNA: TGTGCCAGCAGCCAAGTTGATCCGAGTGAGCAGTTCTTC. This sequence encodes CASSQVDPSEQFF.

This clonotype was seen at least ten times. V is TRBV6-5 and J is TRBJ2-3; TRBD2 aligns across 8 bases. Losses at the gene ends were 0 bases for V and 0 bases for J; bases not matched to a gene: 11. Germline CDR1 reads MNHEY; CDR2 reads SVGAGI. This CDR3 comprises 19 residues. Here the CDR3 DNA reads TGTGCCAGCAGTTACTCGCGGCGGGGGGCCTCTTATAGCACAGATACGCAGTATTTT. Translation: CASSYSRRGASYSTDTQYF.